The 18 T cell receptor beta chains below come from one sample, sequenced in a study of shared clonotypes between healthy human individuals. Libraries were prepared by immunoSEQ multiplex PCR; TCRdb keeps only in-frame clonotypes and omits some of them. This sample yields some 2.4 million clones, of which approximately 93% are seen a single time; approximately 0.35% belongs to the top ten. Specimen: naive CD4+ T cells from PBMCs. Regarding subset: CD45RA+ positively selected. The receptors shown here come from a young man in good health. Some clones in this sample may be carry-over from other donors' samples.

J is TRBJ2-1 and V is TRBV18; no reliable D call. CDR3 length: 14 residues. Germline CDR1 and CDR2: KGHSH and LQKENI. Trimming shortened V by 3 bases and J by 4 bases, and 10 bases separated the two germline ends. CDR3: CASSPGDGYNEQFF. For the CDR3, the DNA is TGTGCCAGCTCACCTGGGGATGGATACAATGAGCAGTTCTTC.

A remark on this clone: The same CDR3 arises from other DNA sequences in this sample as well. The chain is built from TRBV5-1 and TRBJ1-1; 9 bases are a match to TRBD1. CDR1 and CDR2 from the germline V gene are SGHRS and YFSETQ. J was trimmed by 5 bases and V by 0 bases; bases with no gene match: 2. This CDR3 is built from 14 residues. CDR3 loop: CASSLEGQGTEAFF. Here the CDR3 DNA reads TGCGCCAGCAGCTTGGAGGGACAGGGAACTGAAGCTTTCTTT.

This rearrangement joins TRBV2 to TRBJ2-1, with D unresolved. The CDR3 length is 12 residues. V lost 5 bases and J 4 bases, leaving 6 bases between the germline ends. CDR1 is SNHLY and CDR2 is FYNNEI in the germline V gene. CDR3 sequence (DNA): TGTGCCAGCAGTCGAGCTTACAATGAGCAGTTCTTC. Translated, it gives CASSRAYNEQFF.

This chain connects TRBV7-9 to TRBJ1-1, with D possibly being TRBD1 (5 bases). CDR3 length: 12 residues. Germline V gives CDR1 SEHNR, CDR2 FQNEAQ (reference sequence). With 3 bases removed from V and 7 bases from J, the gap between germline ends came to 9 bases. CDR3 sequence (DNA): TGTGCCAGCAGCTTGGGGGGGAATGAAGCTTTCTTT. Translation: CASSLGGNEAFF.

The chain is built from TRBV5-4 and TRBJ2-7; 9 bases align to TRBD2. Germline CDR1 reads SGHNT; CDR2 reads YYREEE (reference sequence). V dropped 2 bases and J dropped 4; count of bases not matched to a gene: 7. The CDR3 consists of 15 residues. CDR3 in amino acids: CASSLTGTSRYEQYF. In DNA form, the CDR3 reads TGTGCCAGCAGCTTAACCGGGACTAGCCGTTACGAGCAGTACTTC. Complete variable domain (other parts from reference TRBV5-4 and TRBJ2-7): ETGVTQSPTHLIKTRGQQVTLRCSSQSGHNTVSWYQQALGQGPQFIFQYYREEENGRGNFPPRFSGLQFPNYSSELNVNALELDDSALYLCASSLTGTSRYEQYFGPGTRLTVT.

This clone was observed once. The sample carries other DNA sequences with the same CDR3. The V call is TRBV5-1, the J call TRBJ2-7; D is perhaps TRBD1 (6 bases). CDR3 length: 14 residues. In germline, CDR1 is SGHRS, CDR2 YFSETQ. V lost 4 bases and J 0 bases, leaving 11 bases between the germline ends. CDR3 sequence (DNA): TGCGCCAGCAGCCTGACAGGTAGCTCCTACGAGCAGTACTTC. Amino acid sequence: CASSLTGSSYEQYF.

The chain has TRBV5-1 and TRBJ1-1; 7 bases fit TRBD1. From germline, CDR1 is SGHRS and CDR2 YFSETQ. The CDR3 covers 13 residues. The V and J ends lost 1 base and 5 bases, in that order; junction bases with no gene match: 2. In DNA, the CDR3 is TGCGCCAGCAGCTTGCAGGGGGAAACTGAAGCTTTCTTT. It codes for CASSLQGETEAFF.

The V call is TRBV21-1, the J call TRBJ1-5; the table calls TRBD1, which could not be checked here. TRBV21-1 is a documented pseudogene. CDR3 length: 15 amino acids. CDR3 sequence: CASPGQCYSNQPQHF. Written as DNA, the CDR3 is TGTGCCAGCCCGGGACAGTGTTATAGCAATCAGCCCCAGCATTTT.

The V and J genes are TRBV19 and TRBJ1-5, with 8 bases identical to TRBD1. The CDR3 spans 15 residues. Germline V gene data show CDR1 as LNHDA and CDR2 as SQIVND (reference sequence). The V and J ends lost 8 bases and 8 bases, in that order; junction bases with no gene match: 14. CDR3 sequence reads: CASSLWGQGAEPQHF. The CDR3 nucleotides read TGTGCCAGTTCGCTATGGGGGCAGGGGGCTGAGCCCCAGCATTTT. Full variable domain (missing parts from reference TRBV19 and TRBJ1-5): DGGITQSPKYLFRKEGQNVTLSCEQNLNHDAMYWYRQDPGQGLRLIYYSQIVNDFQKGDIAEGYSVSREKKESFPLTVTSAQKNPTAFYLCASSLWGQGAEPQHFGDGTRLSIL.

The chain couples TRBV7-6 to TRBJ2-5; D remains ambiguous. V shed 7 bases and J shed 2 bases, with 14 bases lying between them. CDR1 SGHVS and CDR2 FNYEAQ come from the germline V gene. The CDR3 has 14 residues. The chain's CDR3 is CASTPNPGQETQYF. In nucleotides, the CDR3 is TGTGCCAGCACCCCAAACCCTGGGCAAGAGACCCAGTACTTC.

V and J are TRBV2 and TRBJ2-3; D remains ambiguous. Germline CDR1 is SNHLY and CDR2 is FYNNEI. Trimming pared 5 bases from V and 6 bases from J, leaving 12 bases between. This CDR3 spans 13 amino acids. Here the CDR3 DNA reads TGTGCCAGCAGTCCGGACCCGGCGGATACGCAGTATTTT. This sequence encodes CASSPDPADTQYF.

CDR3 bases: TGTGCCAGCAAGGAGCGGAAGAACACCGGGGAGCTGTTTTTT. This codes for CASKERKNTGELFF. The chain couples TRBV6-5 to TRBJ2-2; tentative D call: TRBD2 (5 bases). CDR3 size: 14 residues. The germline V and J ends were trimmed by 7 bases and 1 base, with 10 bases remaining between them. Germline V gene lookup returns CDR1 MNHEY and CDR2 SVGAGI.

CDR3 loop: CASTNQGYTDTQYF. In nucleotides, the CDR3 is TGTGCCAGTACCAATCAGGGGTACACAGATACGCAGTATTTT. The chain recombines TRBV2 with TRBJ2-3; D may be TRBD1 (6 bases). Germline loops: CDR1 SNHLY, CDR2 FYNNEI. This CDR3 contains 14 residues. Between the trimmed V and J ends, which lost 9 bases and 2 bases, there was a span of 15 bases.

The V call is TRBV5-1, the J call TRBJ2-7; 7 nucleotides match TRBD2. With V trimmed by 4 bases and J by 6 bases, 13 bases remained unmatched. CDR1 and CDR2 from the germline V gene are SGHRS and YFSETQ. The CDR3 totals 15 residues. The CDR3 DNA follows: TGCGCCAGCAGCCCACCGGGGGGTTTGGACGGCGAGCAGTACTTC. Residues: CASSPPGGLDGEQYF.

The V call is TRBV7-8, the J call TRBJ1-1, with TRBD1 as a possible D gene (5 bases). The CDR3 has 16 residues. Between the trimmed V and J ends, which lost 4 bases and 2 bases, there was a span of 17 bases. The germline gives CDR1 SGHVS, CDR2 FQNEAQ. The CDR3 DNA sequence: TGTGCCAGCAGCTCCCAGTTCGGTCAGGGCAACACTGAAGCTTTCTTT. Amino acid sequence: CASSSQFGQGNTEAFF.

The CDR3 spells CASSDPRGFYNEQFF. DNA for the CDR3: TGTGCCAGCAGTGACCCCAGGGGGTTTTACAATGAGCAGTTCTTC. The rearrangement joins TRBV25-1 to TRBJ2-1; 7 bases agree with TRBD1. V shed 3 bases and J 4 bases; nucleotides not matched to a gene: 6. The CDR3 extends over 15 amino acids. Per the germline V gene, CDR1 is MGHDK and CDR2 is SYGVNS.

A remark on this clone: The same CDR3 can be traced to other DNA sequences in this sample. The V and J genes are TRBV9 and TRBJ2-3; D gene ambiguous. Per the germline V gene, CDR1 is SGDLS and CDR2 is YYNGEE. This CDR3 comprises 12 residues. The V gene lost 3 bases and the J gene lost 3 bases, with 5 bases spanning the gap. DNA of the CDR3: TGTGCCAGCAGCGCTTTAACAGATACGCAGTATTTT. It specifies CASSALTDTQYF.

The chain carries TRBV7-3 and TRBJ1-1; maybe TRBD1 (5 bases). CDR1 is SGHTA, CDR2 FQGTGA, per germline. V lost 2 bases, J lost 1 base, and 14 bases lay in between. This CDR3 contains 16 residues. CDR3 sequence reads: CASSLGPGPQNTEAFF. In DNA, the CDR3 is TGTGCCAGCAGCTTAGGCCCGGGACCGCAGAACACTGAAGCTTTCTTT.